Below, 4 T cell receptor beta chains from the same sample are listed, as sequenced in a study of T cell responses to AZD1222 COVID-19 vaccine. Clones were read by immunoSEQ multiplex PCR, and TCRdb kept only the in-frame ones, dropping some. This table has 150,000 to 200,000 clones, roughly 92% appearing once. The material was peripheral blood, obtained on day 0 of AZD1222 vaccination. The receptors originated from an adult in good health.

Note on this clone: In the same sample, other DNA sequences code for this CDR3. CDR3 nucleotide sequence: TGTGCCAGCAGCCGGGACAGGGGCCCTAACTATGGCTACACCTTC. Translating it yields CASSRDRGPNYGYTF. The chain joins TRBV6-5 to TRBJ1-2, with TRBD1 matching over 10 bases. Looked up from germline, CDR1 is MNHEY and CDR2 is SVGAGI. The CDR3 consists of 15 residues. With V trimmed by 6 bases and J by 0 bases, 4 bases remained unmatched.

The chain uses TRBV16 and TRBJ2-1; TRBD1 matches at 8 bases. The germline gives CDR1 KGHSY, CDR2 FQNENV. J lost 8 bases, V lost 1 base, and 7 bases had no gene match. The CDR3 consists of 15 residues. CDR3 in amino acids: CASSQWTGSTDEQFF. The CDR3 DNA is TGTGCCAGCAGCCAATGGACAGGGAGTACGGATGAGCAGTTCTTC.

Comment on this clone: The junction does not match germline at one end; this may be a read error. J is TRBJ2-7 and V is TRBV7-7; 12 bases agree with TRBD2. This CDR3 is built from 16 residues. From germline, CDR1 is SSHAT and CDR2 FNYEAQ (reference sequence). CDR3 sequence reads: CASSPLTSGSSYEQYF. As DNA, the CDR3 is TGTGCTAGCAGCCCGCTGACTAGCGGGAGCTCCTACGAGCAGTACTTC.

The rearrangement joins TRBV30 to TRBJ1-4; no clear D gene. Trimming pared 2 bases from V and 0 bases from J, leaving 7 bases between. Germline V gene sequence: CDR1 GTSNPN, CDR2 SVGIG (reference sequence). The CDR3 is made up of 14 amino acids. CDR3 DNA sequence: TGTGCCTGGAGTAGGACCCCAACTAATGAAAAACTGTTTTTT. It is translated as CAWSRTPTNEKLFF.